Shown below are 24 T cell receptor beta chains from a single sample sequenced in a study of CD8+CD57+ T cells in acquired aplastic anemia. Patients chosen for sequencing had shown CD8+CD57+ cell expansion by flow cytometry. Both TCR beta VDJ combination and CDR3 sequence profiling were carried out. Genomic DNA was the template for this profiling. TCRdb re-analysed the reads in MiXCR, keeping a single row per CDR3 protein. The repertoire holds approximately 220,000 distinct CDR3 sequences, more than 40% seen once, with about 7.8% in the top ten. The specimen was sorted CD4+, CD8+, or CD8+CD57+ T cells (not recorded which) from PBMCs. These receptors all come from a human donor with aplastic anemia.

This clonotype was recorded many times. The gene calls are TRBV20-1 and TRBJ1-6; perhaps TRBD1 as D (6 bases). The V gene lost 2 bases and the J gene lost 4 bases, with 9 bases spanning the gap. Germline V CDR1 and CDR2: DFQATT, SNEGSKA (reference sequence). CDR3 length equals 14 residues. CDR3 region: CSARKTGYNSPLHF. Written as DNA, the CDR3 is TGCAGTGCTAGAAAAACAGGGTATAATTCACCCCTCCACTTT.

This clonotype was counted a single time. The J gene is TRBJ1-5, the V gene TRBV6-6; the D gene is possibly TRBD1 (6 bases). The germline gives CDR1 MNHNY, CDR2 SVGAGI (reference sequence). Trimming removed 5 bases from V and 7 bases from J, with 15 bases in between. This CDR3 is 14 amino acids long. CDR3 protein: CASSHTGSGQPQHF. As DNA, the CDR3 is TGTGCCAGCAGTCATACAGGGTCAGGGCAGCCCCAGCATTTT.

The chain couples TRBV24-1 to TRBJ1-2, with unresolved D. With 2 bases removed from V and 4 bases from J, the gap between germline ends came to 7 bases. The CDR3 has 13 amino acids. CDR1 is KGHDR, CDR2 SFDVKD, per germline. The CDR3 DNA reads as TGTGCCACCAGTGATTGGGCAGGCTATGGCTACACCTTC. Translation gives CATSDWAGYGYTF.

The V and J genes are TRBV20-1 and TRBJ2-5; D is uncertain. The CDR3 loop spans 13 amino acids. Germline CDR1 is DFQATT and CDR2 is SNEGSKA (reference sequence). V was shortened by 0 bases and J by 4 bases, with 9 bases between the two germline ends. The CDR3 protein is CSAREFGIETQYF. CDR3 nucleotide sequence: TGCAGTGCTAGAGAGTTTGGAATAGAGACCCAGTACTTC.

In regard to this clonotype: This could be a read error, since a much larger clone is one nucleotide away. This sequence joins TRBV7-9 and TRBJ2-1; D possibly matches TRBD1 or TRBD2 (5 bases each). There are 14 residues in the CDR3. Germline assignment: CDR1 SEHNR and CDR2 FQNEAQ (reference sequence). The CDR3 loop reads CAGSGQGRSNEQFF. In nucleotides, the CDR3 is TGTGCCGGCAGCGGTCAGGGAAGGAGCAATGAGCAGTTCTTC.

The CDR3 sequence: CASSRIRQGAHSGEAFF. The CDR3 nucleotides are TGTGCCAGCAGCCGAATAAGACAGGGGGCTCATTCTGGTGAAGCTTTCTTT. This chain uses TRBV4-2 with TRBJ1-1, with 10 bases aligning to TRBD1. V shed 4 bases and J 7 bases; nucleotides not matched to a gene: 15. Germline assignment: CDR1 LGHNA and CDR2 YNFKEQ. The length of the CDR3 is 17 residues.

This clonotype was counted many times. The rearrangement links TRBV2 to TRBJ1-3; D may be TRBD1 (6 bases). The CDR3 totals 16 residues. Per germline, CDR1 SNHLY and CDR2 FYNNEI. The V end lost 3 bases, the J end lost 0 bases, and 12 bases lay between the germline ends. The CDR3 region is CASSEYADSSGNTIYF. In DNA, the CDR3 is TGTGCCAGCAGTGAGTACGCGGACAGCTCTGGAAACACCATATATTTT.

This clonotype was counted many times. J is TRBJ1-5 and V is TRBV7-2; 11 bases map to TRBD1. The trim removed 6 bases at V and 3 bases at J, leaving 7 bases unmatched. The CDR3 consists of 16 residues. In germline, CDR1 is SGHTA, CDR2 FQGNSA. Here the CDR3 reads CASSWDRGTVNQPQHF. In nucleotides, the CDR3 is TGTGCCAGCAGTTGGGACAGGGGGACGGTCAATCAGCCCCAGCATTTT.

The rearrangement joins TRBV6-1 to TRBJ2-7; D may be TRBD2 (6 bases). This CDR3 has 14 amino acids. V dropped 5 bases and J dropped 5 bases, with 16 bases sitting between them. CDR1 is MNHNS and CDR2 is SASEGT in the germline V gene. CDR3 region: CASSSTSRRHEQYF. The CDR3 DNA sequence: TGTGCCAGCAGTAGCACTAGCAGGAGACACGAGCAGTACTTC.

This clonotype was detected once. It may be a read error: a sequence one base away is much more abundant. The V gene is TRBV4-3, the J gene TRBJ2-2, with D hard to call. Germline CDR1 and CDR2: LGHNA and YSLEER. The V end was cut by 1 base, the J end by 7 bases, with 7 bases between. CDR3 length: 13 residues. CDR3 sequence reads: CASSQGVVGELFF. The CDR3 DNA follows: TGCGCCAGCAGCCAAGGGGTTGTCGGGGAGCTGTTTTTT.

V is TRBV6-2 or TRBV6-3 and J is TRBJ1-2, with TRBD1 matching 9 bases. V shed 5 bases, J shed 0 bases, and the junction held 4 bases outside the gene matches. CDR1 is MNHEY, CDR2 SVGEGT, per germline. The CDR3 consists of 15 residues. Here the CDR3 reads CASSGTGQANYGYTF. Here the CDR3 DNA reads TGTGCCAGCAGTGGGACAGGGCAAGCTAACTATGGCTACACCTTC.

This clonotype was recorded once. The CDR3 protein is CASSPRTGGHEQYF. The CDR3 bases are TGCGCCAGCAGCCCGAGGACAGGGGGCCACGAGCAGTACTTC. This sequence joins TRBV4-3 and TRBJ2-7; 11 bases fit TRBD1. The CDR3 spans 14 residues. V lost 4 bases to trimming and J lost 5 bases; unmatched junction nucleotides: 4. Per germline, CDR1 LGHNA and CDR2 YSLEER.

The CDR3 nucleotides are TGTGCCAGCAGCCTGGCAGTGAGCTCCTATAATTCACCCCTCCACTTT. As protein: CASSLAVSSYNSPLHF. The chain joins TRBV7-3 to TRBJ1-6; D gene uncertain. Germline-derived CDR1 and CDR2 are SGHTA and FQGTGA. CDR3 length equals 16 residues. V lost 5 bases to trimming and J lost 0 bases, with 11 bases between them.

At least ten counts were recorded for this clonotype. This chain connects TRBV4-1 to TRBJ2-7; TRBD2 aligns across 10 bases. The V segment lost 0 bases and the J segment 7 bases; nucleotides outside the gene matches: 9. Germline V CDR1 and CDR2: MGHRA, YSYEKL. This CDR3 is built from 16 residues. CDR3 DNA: TGCGCCAGCAGCCAAGATCTAGCGGGAGCACTTGAGGAGCAGTACTTC. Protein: CASSQDLAGALEEQYF.

CDR3 coding DNA: TGTGCCAGCAGCTTGTTTGGTAGCCCTAATGAAAAACTGTTTTTT. It yields the protein CASSLFGSPNEKLFF. The rearrangement uses TRBV7-8 and TRBJ1-4; D ambiguous. Trimming removed 3 bases from V and 3 bases from J, with 11 bases in between. Germline-derived CDR1 and CDR2 are SGHVS and FQNEAQ. The CDR3 contains 15 residues.

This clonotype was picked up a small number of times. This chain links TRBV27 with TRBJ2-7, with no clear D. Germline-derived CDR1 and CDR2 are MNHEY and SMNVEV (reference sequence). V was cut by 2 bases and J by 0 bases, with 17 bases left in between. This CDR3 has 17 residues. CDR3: CASSLTHNYKASYEQYF. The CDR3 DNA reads TGTGCCAGCAGTTTAACCCATAACTACAAGGCCTCCTACGAGCAGTACTTC.

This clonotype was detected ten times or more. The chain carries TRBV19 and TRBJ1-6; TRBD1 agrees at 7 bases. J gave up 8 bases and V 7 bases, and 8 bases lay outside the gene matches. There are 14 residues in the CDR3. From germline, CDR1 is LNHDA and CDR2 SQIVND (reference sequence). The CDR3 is CASNQGGGYSPLHF. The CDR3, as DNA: TGTGCCAGTAATCAGGGGGGGGGGTATTCACCCCTCCACTTT.

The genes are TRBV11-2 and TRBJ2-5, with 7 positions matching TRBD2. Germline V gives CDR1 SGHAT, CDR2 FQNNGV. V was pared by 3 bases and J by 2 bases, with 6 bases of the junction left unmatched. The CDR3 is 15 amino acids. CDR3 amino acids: CASSFGLVRQETQYF. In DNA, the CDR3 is TGTGCCAGCAGCTTTGGACTAGTCCGACAAGAGACCCAGTACTTC.

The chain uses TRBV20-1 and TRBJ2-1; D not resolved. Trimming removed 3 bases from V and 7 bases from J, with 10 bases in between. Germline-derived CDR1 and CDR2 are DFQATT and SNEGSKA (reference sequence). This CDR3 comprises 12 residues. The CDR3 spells CSARGGKNEQFF. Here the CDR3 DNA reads TGCAGTGCTAGGGGCGGAAAAAATGAGCAGTTCTTC.

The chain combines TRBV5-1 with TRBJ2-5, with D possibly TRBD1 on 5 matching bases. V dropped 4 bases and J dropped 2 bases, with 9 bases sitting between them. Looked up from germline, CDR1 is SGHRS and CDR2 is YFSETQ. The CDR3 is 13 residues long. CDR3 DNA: TGCGCCAGCAGCCTACAGGCTCAAGAGACCCAGTACTTC. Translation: CASSLQAQETQYF. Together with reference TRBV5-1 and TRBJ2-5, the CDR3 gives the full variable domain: KAGVTQTPRYLIKTRGQQVTLSCSPISGHRSVSWYQQTPGQGLQFLFEYFSETQRNKGNFPGRFSGRQFSNSRSEMNVSTLELGDSALYLCASSLQAQETQYFGPGTRLLVL.

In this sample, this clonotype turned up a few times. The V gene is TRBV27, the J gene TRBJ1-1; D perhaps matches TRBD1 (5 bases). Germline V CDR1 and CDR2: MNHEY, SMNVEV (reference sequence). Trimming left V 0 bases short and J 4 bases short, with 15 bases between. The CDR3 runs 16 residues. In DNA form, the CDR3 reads TGTGCCAGCAGTTTATCGGGGGTAGGAGTCGGCACTGAAGCTTTCTTT. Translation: CASSLSGVGVGTEAFF.

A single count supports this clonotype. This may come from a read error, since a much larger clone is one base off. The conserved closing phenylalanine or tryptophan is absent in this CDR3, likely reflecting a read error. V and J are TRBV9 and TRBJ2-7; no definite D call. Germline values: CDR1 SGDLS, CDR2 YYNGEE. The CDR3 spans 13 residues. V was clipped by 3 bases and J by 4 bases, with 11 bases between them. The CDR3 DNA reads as TGTGCCAGCAGCGGACAAAGTGATTACGAGCAGTACCTC. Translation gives CASSGQSDYEQYL.

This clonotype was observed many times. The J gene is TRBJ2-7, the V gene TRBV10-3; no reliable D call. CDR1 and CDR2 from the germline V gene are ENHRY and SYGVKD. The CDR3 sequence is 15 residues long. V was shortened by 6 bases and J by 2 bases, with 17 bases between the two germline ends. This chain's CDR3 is CAIRNSGEAPYEQYF. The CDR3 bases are TGTGCCATCAGGAACTCAGGAGAAGCCCCCTACGAGCAGTACTTC.

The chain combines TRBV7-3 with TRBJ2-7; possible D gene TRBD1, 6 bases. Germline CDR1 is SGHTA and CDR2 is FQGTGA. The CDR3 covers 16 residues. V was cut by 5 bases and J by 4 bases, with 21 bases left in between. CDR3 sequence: CASSAGPGAEGYEQYF. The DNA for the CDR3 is TGTGCCAGCAGCGCAGGGCCAGGGGCCGAGGGTTACGAGCAGTACTTC.